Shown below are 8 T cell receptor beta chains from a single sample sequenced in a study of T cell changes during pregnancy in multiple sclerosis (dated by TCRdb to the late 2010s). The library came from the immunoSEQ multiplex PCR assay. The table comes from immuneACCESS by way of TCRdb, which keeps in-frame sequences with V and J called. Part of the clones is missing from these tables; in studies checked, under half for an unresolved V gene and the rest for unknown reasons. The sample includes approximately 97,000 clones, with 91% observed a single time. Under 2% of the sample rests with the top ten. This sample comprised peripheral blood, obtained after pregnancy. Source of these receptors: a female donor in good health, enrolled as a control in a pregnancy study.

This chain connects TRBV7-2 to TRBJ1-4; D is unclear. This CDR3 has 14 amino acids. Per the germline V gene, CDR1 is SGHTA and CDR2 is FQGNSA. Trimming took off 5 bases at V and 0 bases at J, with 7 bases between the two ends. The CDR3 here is CASSRGPTNEKLFF. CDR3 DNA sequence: TGTGCCAGCAGCCGTGGGCCAACTAATGAAAAACTGTTTTTT. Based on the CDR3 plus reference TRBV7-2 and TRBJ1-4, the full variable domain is GAGVSQSPSNKVTEKGKDVELRCDPISGHTALYWYRQSLGQGLEFLIYFQGNSAPDKSGLPSDRFSAERTGGSVSTLTIQRTQQEDSAVYLCASSRGPTNEKLFFGSGTQLSVL.

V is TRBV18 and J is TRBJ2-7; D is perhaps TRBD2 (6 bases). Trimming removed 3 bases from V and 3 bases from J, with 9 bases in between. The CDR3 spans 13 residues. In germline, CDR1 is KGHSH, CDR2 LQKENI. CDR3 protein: CASSPGLNYEQYF. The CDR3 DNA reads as TGTGCCAGCTCACCGGGACTCAACTACGAGCAGTACTTC.

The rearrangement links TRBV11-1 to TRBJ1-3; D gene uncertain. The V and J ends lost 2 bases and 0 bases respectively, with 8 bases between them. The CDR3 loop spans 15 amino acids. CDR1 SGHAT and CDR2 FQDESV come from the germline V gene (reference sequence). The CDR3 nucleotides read TGTGCCAGCAGCTTATCTTTGGCCTCTGGAAACACCATATATTTT. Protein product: CASSLSLASGNTIYF.

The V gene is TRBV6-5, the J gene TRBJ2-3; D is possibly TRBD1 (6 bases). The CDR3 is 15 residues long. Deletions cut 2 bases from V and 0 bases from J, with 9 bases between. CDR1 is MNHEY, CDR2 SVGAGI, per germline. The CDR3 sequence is CASSYGGTSTDTQYF. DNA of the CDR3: TGTGCCAGCAGTTACGGGGGCACTAGCACAGATACGCAGTATTTT.

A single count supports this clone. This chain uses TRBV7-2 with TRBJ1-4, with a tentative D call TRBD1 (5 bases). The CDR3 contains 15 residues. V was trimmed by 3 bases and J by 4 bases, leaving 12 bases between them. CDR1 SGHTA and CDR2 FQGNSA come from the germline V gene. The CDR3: CASSLGGTINEKLFF. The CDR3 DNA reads TGTGCCAGCAGCTTGGGCGGGACTATTAATGAAAAACTGTTTTTT.

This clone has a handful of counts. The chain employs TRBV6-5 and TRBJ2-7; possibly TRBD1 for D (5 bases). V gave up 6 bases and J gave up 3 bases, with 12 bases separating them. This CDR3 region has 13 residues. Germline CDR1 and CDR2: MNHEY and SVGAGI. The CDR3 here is CASSSDRSYEQYF. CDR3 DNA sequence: TGTGCCAGCAGCTCCGACAGAAGCTACGAGCAGTACTTC.

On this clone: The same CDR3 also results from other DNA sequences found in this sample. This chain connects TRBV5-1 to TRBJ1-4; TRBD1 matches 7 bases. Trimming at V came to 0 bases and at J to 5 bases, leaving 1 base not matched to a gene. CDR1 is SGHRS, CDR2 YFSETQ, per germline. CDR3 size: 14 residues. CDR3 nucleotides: TGCGCCAGCAGCTTGGGACAGGGAAATGAAAAACTGTTTTTT. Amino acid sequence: CASSLGQGNEKLFF.

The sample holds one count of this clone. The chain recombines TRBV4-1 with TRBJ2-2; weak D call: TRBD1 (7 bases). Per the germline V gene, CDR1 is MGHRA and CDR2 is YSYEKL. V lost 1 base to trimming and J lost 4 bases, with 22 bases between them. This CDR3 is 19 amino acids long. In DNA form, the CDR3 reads TGCGCCAGCAGCCAAGCTCAAATTACAGGGGTGCGGGGCACCGGGGAGCTGTTTTTT. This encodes CASSQAQITGVRGTGELFF.